Listed below are T cell receptor beta chains from one sample, sequenced in a study of cytomegalovirus exposure and HLA in healthy donors. Sequencing was performed with immunoSEQ multiplex PCR; in TCRdb, only in-frame clones are kept and a portion is missing. The sample includes around 180,000 clones, roughly 71% of them seen just once. Sequencing used PBMCs. The receptors shown here come from a girl aged 10-17 years in good health and CMV-seronegative. Both conserved end residues are part of each CDR3. Each record gives: D gene, V gene, J gene, clone size, CDR3 DNA, CDR3 protein. A D gene is named only where the DNA matches it firmly. The size of a clone is reported for some rows only, either as once, few or many, or as a class for expanded clones.

D: TRBD1; V: TRBV12-5; J: TRBJ1-1; size: few; DNA: TGTGCTAGTGGTTTGGTAGCAGGGGGTGAAGCTTTCTTT; CDR3: CASGLVAGGEAFF
D: NA; V: TRBV6-5; J: TRBJ1-1; size: NA; DNA: TGTGCCAGCAGTGAACTCAGGGGATGGACTGAAGCTTTCTTT; CDR3: CASSELRGWTEAFF
D: TRBD2; V: TRBV27; J: TRBJ2-5; size: NA; DNA: TGTGCTAGCAGTTTAGGATCCAGCGGGGGGGGAGAGACCCAGTACTTC; CDR3: CASSLGSSGGGETQYF
D: NA; V: TRBV5-1; J: TRBJ1-2; size: NA; DNA: TGCGCCAGCAGCTTGTTGGAGACTAACTATGGCTACACCTTC; CDR3: CASSLLETNYGYTF
D: TRBD1; V: TRBV6-1; J: TRBJ2-2; size: NA; DNA: TGTGCCAGCAGTACCGGACAGGGGGGGACCGGGGAGCTGTTTTTT; CDR3: CASSTGQGGTGELFF
D: NA; V: TRBV5-1; J: TRBJ1-5; size: few; DNA: TGCGCCAGCAGCTTGGCAGGGGATAGCAATCAGCCCCAGCATTTT; CDR3: CASSLAGDSNQPQHF
D: NA; V: TRBV7-2; J: TRBJ1-5; size: NA; DNA: TGTGCCAGCAGCTCCGCGGCTCAGCCCCAGCATTTT; CDR3: CASSSAAQPQHF
D: NA; V: TRBV27; J: TRBJ1-5; size: once; DNA: TGTGCCAGCAGCCCCATGGGAGGGGACGGGCGGCCCCAGCATTTT; CDR3: CASSPMGGDGRPQHF
D: NA; V: TRBV28; J: TRBJ1-1; size: NA; DNA: TGTGCCAGCAGTTTATTCCTACAGGTCCCGAACACTGAAGCTTTCTTT; CDR3: CASSLFLQVPNTEAFF
D: NA; V: TRBV7-3; J: TRBJ1-1; size: NA; DNA: TGTGCCAGCAGCCCCGGGAGGGACACTGAAGCTTTCTTT; CDR3: CASSPGRDTEAFF
D: NA; V: TRBV29-1; J: TRBJ1-2; size: NA; DNA: TGCAGCGTGGGTCGGGAGGACTATGGCTACACCTTC; CDR3: CSVGREDYGYTF
D: TRBD1; V: TRBV4-1; J: TRBJ2-7; size: NA; DNA: TGCGCCAGCAGCCGGCTGCAGGGGGTCCACGAGCAGTGCTTC; CDR3: CASSRLQGVHEQCF
D: NA; V: TRBV4-1; J: TRBJ2-3; size: NA; DNA: TGCGCCAGCAGCCAGCTACTAGGTTTCCCAGATACGCAGTATTTT; CDR3: CASSQLLGFPDTQYF
D: NA; V: TRBV9; J: TRBJ2-7; size: few; DNA: TGTGCCAGCAGCGGGGGGACGGGGACTTTCTCCTACGAGCAGTACTTC; CDR3: CASSGGTGTFSYEQYF
D: NA; V: TRBV7-9; J: TRBJ1-1; size: NA; DNA: TGTGCCAGCAGCTTAGGGGGGGGCTGGGCTGAAGCTTTCTTT; CDR3: CASSLGGGWAEAFF
D: TRBD1; V: TRBV11-2; J: TRBJ1-4; size: NA; DNA: TGTGCCAGCAGCCCCGGGACAGGGGTGAATGAAAAACTGTTTTTT; CDR3: CASSPGTGVNEKLFF
D: TRBD2; V: TRBV5-1; J: TRBJ2-7; size: NA; DNA: TGCGCCAGCAGCTCCACTGGCGGACTAGCGGGGGAGCAGTACTTC; CDR3: CASSSTGGLAGEQYF
D: TRBD2; V: TRBV12-5; J: TRBJ2-1; size: few; DNA: TGTGCTAGTGGTTTGTTAAGGACTAGCGGGGGCCTGGATGAGCAGTTCTTC; CDR3: CASGLLRTSGGLDEQFF
D: TRBD1; V: TRBV9; J: TRBJ1-1; size: NA; DNA: TGTGCCAGCAGCCCGACAGGGGCGAACACTGAAGCTTTCTTT; CDR3: CASSPTGANTEAFF